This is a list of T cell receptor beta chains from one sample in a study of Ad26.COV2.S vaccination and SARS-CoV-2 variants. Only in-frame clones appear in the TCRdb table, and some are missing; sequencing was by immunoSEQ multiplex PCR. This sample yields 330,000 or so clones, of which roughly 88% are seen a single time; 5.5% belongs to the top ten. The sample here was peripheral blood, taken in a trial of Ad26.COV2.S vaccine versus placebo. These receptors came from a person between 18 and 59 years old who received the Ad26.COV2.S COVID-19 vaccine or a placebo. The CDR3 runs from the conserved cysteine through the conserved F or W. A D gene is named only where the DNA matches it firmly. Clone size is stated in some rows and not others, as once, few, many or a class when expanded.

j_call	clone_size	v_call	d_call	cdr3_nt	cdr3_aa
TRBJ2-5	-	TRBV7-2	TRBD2	TGTGCCAGCAGCTTAAACGGGGGGGTATTTCAAGAGACCCAGTACTTC	CASSLNGGVFQETQYF
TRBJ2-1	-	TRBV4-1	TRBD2	TGCGCCAGCAGCCAAGGTGGTAGCGGGACGGGGTGGGATGAGCAGTTCTTC	CASSQGGSGTGWDEQFF
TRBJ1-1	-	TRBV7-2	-	TGTGCCAGCAGCTTCCTTGGAGGGAACACTGAAGCTTTCTTT	CASSFLGGNTEAFF
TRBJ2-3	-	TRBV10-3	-	TGTGCCATCAGTGAGGGCGTCCTGAACACAGATACGCAGTATTTT	CAISEGVLNTDTQYF
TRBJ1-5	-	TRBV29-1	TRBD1	TGCAGCGTTGAACGGCCCCCGGGACAGGGGGTAAGGGGTAGCAATCAGCCCCAGCATTTT	CSVERPPGQGVRGSNQPQHF
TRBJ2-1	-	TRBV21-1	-	TGTGCCAGCATGCATGAGCAGTTCTTC	CASMHEQFF
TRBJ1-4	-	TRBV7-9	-	TGTGCCAGCAACTACAAGGATTCCTTGGATGAAAAACTGTTTTTT	CASNYKDSLDEKLFF
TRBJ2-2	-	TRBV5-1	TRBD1	TGCGCCAGCAGGGGGGGACAGGAGAACACCGGGGAGCTGTTTTTT	CASRGGQENTGELFF
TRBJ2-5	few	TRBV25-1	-	TGTGCCAGCAGTGAGGGACGACCGGAGACCCAGTACTTC	CASSEGRPETQYF
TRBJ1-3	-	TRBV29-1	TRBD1	TGCAGCGTTGAATGGAGTCAGGGGGCTTCTGGAAACACCATATATTTT	CSVEWSQGASGNTIYF
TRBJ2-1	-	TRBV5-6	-	TGTGCCAGCAGCTTGGGTAGCGGCTCCCCCAATGAGCAGTTCTTC	CASSLGSGSPNEQFF
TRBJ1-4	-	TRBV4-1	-	TGCGCCAGCAGCCAAGATAATATCTTCGGGGGACACCCAACTAATGAAAAACTGTTTTTT	CASSQDNIFGGHPTNEKLFF
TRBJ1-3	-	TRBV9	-	TGTGCCAGCAGCGTAGAGGGGAGCTCTGGAAACACCATATATTTT	CASSVEGSSGNTIYF
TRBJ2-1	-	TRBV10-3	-	TGTGCCATCAGTGAGTCGACCGGGAGTAGCTTTGAGCAGTTCTTC	CAISESTGSSFEQFF
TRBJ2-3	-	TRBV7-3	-	TGTGCCAGCAGCTTAGCGGGTAACGCAGATACGCAGTATTTT	CASSLAGNADTQYF
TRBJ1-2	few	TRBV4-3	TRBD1	TGCGCCAGCAGCAGGGACAGGGCCAACTATGGCTACACCTTC	CASSRDRANYGYTF
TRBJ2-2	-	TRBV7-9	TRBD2	TGTGCCAGCACCATACTAGCGGGAAGGGTCGGGGAGCTGTTTTTT	CASTILAGRVGELFF
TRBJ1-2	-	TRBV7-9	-	TGTGCCAGCAGCCCCCCGAGGGGAGGCTCCGGGGGAGGCTACACCTTC	CASSPPRGGSGGGYTF
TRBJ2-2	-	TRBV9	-	TGTGCCAGCAGCATATCGGGGCCCGGGGAGCTGTTTTTT	CASSISGPGELFF
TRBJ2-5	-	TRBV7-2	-	TGTGCCAGCAGCTTAAGCCGGTTGGGGGTGATAATGGAGACCCAGTACTTC	CASSLSRLGVIMETQYF
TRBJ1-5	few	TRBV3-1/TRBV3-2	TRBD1	TGTGCCAGCAGCCAGAGCACAGGGGATCAGCCCCAGCATTTT	CASSQSTGDQPQHF
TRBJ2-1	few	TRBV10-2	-	TGCGCCAGCAGGGAGGCTGATGGCGGGCTCAATGAGCAGTTCTTC	CASREADGGLNEQFF
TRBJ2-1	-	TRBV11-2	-	TGTGCCAGCAGCTTAGAGGGAGGGGGGTACAATGAGCAGTTCTTC	CASSLEGGGYNEQFF
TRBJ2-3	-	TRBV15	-	TGTGCCACCAGCATCGTACCCCAAGATACGCAGTATTTT	CATSIVPQDTQYF
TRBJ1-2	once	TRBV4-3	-	TGCGCCAGCAGCCCGAGGGGACGGAATTATGGCTACACCTTC	CASSPRGRNYGYTF
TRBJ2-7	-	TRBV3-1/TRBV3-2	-	TGTGCCAGCAGCCAAGATCGGGAGTTCCACGAGCAGTACTTC	CASSQDREFHEQYF
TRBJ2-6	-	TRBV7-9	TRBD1	TGTGCCAGCAGCCCGATACAGGGGTCTGGGGCCAACGTCCTGACTTTC	CASSPIQGSGANVLTF
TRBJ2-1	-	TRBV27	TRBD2	TGTGCCAGCAGTTTAGGACTAGCGGGAATGAATCTAGGGCAGTTCTTC	CASSLGLAGMNLGQFF
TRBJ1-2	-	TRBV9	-	TGTGCCAGCAGCGTAAACTCGGGGGTTCATGGCTACACCTTC	CASSVNSGVHGYTF
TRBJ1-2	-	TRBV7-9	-	TGTGCCAGCAGCTTAGATGGCGTGGGGGGCTACACCTTC	CASSLDGVGGYTF
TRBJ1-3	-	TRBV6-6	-	TGTGCCAGCATCACGCTCGGGACGTCTGGAAACACCATATATTTT	CASITLGTSGNTIYF
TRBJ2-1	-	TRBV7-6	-	TGTGCCAGCAGTTCAGGCACCATTGAGCAGTTCTTC	CASSSGTIEQFF
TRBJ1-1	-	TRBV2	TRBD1	TGTGCCAGCAGCACCCAGCAGGGGGCGAGGACTGAAGCTTTCTTT	CASSTQQGARTEAFF
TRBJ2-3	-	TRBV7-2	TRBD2	TGTGCCAGCAGCTTAGCTAGCGGGGGGGCTAGCACAGATACGCAGTATTTT	CASSLASGGASTDTQYF
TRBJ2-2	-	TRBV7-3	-	TGTGCCAGCAGCTTATTTACGGGGGAGCTGTTTTTT	CASSLFTGELFF
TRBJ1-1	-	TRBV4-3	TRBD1	TGCGCCAGCAGCCAAGGTTGGGATCCAACAGGGGTCGGGGGGGCTTTCTTT	CASSQGWDPTGVGGAFF
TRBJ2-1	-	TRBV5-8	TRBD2	TGTGCCAGCAGCTTTTCTTTGGGGACTAGCGGGAGGAAGGGGCAGTTCTTC	CASSFSLGTSGRKGQFF
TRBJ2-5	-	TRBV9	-	TGTGCCAGCAGCGTAAGTGGAGAGACCCAGTACTTC	CASSVSGETQYF
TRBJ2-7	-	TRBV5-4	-	TGTGCCAGCAGCTTGGACAGATCCTACGAGCAGTACTTC	CASSLDRSYEQYF
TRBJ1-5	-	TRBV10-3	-	TGTGCCATCACAAGGGGTAGCAATCAGCCCCAGCATTTT	CAITRGSNQPQHF
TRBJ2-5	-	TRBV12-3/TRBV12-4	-	TGTGCCAGCAGTCCGACTAGAGGGGAGACCCAGTACTTC	CASSPTRGETQYF
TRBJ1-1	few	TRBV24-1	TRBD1	TGTGCCACCAGTCCCCATGCGGGGGACAGGGGGTTGAACACTGAAGCTTTCTTT	CATSPHAGDRGLNTEAFF